This T cell receptor (beta chain) derives from a study of blood T cells in healthy people across ages. A remark on this clonotype: The antigen remains unidentified.

General study results and limits: A strong correlation was seen between TCR beta diversity and naive T cell percentage.

Germline V gene sequence: CDR1 DFQATT, CDR2 SNEGSKA (reference sequence). CDR3 size: 13 residues. Trimming stripped 1 base from V and 7 bases from J, with 8 bases between. A sample-barcoded 5' primer and a J-beta primer mix were used in a second PCR of roughly 7 to 11 cycles. Sequencing recovered at least 2.5 million CDR3-containing paired-end reads from each sample. TCRdb used MiXCR to reprocess the 5' RACE reads, holding one entry per CDR3 protein. This sample carries hundreds of thousands of distinct CDR3 sequences, around 29% of them seen once, and the ten largest clones take 29%. The sequence was obtained from a woman in her 70s in good health. The sample consisted of blood. The gene calls are TRBV20-1 and TRBJ1-6; D is ambiguous. CDR3 sequence (DNA): TGCAGTGCTAGAGGTTTTAGCAATTCACCCCTCCACTTT. It is translated as CSARGFSNSPLHF.